This TCR beta chain appears in the sequencing data of a study of CD8 T cells in ankylosing spondylitis. From the 5' RACE reads, TCRdb called clonotypes with MiXCR, one entry per CDR3 protein. The sample holds 200,000 to 300,000 distinct CDR3 sequences, about 10% seen once. Study-wide results and caveats: What seemed typical of ankylosing spondylitis blood was a TCR beta motif built from roughly eight highly homologous variants. Disease-associated clones were reportedly significantly overrepresented in matched ankylosing spondylitis synovial fluid.

This clonotype was detected ten times or more. Its target is not known. The receptor comes from a male donor with ankylosing spondylitis or in good health (not recorded which). Material for sequencing was blood, either unsorted or a sorted T cell fraction (not recorded which).

The CDR3 is CSVDRGQTGELFF. Here the CDR3 DNA reads TGCAGCGTCGACAGGGGGCAAACCGGGGAGCTGTTTTTT. The chain employs TRBV29-1 and TRBJ2-2; 10 nucleotides match TRBD1. This CDR3 spans 13 amino acids. CDR1 and CDR2 (germline): SQVTM, ANQGSEA. The trim removed 6 bases at V and 5 bases at J, leaving 3 bases unmatched.